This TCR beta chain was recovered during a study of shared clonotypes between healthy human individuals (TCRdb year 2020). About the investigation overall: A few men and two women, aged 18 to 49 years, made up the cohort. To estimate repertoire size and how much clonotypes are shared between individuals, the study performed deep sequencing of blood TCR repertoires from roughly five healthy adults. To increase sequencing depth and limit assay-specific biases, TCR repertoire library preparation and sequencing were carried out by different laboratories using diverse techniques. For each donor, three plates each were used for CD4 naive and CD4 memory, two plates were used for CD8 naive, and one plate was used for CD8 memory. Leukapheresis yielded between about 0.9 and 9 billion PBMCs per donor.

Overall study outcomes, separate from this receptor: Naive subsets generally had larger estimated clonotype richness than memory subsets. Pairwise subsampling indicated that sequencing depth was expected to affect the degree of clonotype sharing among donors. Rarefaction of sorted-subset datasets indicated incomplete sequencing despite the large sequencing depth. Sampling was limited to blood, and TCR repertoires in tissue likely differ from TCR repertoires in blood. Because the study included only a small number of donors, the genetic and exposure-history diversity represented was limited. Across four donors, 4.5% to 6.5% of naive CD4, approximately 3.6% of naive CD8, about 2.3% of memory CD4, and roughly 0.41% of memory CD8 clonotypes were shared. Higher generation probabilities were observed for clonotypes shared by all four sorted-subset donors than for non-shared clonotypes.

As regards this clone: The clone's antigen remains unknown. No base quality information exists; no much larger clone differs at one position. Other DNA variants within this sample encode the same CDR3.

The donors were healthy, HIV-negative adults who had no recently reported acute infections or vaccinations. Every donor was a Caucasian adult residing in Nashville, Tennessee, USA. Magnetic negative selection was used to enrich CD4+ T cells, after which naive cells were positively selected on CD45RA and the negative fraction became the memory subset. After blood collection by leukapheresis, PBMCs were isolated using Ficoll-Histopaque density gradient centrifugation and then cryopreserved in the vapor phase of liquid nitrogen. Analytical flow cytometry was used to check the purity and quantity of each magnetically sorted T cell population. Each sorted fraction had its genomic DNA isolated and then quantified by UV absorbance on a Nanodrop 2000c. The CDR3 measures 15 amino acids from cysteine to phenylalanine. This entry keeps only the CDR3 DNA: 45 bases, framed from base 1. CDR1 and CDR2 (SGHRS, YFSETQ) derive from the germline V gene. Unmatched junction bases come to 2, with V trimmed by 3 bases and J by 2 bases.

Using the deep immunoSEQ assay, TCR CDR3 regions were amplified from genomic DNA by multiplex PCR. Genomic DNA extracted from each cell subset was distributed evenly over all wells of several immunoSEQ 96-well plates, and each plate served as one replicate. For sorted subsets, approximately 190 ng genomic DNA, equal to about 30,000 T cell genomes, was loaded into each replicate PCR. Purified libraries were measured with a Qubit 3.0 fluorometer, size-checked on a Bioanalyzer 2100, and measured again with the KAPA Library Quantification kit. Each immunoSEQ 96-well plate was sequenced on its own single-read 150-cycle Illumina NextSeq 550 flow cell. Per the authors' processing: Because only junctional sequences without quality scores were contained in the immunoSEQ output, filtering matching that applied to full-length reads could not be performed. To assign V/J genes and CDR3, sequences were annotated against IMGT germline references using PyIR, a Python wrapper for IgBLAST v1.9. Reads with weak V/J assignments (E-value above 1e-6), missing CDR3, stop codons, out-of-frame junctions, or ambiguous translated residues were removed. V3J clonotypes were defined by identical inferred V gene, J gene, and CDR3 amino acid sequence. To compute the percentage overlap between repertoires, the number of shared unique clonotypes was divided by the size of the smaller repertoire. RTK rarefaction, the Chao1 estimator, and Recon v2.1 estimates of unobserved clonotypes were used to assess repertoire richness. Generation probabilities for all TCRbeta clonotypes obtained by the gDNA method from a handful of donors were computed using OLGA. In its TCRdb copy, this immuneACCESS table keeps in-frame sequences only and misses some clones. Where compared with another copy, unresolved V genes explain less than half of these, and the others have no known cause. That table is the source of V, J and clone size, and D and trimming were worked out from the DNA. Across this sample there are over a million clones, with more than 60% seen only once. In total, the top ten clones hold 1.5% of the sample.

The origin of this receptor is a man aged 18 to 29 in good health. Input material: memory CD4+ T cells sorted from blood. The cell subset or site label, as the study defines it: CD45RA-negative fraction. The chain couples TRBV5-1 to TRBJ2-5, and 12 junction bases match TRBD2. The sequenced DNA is TGCGCCAGCAGCTCGACTAGCGGGAGACAAGAGACCCAGTACTTC. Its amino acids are CASSSTSGRQETQYF.